This T cell receptor (beta chain) was captured by sequencing in a study of chemoradiotherapy in HPV16-positive cancers. Study in general: A couple of HPV16-positive patients' cells yielded candidate HPV-specific clones and common motifs. General observations from the study: Candidate HPV-specific clones and E7-related TCR motifs grew in tumor during treatment.

V was pared by 5 bases and J by 4 bases, with 10 bases between. Looked up from germline, CDR1 is SGHKS and CDR2 is YYEKEE (reference sequence). The CDR3 loop spans 13 amino acids. Samples were taken several times over chemoradiotherapy. Concerning this clone itself: Its antigen is undetermined.

Profiling relied on immunoSEQ multiplex PCR, and the TCRdb table lists in-frame clones only, not all of them. The sample consists of around 8,800 clones, around 83% of them appearing once. This TCR was recovered from a human donor with HPV-associated anogenital cancer. This rearrangement joins TRBV5-5 to TRBJ1-5; D is undetermined. Source: tumor tissue, taken from a patient who underwent chemoradiotherapy. The CDR3 sequence is CASSQDGNQPQHF. CDR3 DNA: TGTGCCAGCAGTCAGGACGGTAATCAGCCCCAGCATTTT.